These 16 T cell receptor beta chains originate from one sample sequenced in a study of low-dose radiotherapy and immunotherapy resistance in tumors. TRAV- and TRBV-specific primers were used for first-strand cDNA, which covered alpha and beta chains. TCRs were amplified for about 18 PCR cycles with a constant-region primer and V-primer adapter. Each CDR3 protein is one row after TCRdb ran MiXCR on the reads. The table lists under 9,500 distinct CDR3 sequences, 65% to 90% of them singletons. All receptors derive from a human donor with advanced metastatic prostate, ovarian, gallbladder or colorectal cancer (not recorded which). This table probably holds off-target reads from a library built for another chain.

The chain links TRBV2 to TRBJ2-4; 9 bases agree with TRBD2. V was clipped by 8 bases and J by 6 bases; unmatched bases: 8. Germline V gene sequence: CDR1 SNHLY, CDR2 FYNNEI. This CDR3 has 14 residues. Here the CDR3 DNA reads TGTGCCAGCGGAGCGGGGGGCCCCGGAAACATTCAGTACTTC. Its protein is CASGAGGPGNIQYF. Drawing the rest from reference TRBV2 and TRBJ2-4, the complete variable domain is EPEVTQTPSHQVTQMGQEVILRCVPISNHLYFYWYRQILGQKVEFLVSFYNNEISEKSEIFDDQFSVERPDGSNFTLKIRSTKLEDSAMYFCASGAGGPGNIQYFGAGTRLSVL.

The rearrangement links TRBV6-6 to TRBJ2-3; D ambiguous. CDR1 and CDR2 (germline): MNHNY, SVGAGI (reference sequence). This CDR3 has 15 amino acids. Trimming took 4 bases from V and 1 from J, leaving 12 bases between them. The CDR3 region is CASSSTERGTDTQYF. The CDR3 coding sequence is TGTGCCAGCAGTTCCACAGAAAGGGGCACAGATACGCAGTATTTT.

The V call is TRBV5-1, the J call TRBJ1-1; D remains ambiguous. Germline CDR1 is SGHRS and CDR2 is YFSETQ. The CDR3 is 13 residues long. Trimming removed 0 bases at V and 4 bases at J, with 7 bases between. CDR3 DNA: TGCGCCAGCAGCTTGGGGGTACCCACTGAAGCTTTCTTT. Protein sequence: CASSLGVPTEAFF.

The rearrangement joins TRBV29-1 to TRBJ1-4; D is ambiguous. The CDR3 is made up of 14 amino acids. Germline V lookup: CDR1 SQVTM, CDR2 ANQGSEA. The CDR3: CRTPDLATNEKLFF. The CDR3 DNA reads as TGCAGGACCCCGGATCTTGCAACTAATGAAAAACTGTTTTTT.

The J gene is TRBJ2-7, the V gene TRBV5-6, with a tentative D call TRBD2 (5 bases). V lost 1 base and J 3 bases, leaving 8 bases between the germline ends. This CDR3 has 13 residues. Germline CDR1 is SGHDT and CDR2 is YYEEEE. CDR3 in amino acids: CASSLSRDYEQYF. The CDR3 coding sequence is TGTGCCAGCAGCTTGAGCCGGGACTACGAGCAGTACTTC. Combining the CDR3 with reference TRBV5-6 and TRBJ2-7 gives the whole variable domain DAGVTQSPTHLIKTRGQQVTLRCSPKSGHDTVSWYQQALGQGPQFIFQYYEEEERQRGNFPDRFSGHQFPNYSSELNVNALLLGDSALYLCASSLSRDYEQYFGPGTRLTVT.

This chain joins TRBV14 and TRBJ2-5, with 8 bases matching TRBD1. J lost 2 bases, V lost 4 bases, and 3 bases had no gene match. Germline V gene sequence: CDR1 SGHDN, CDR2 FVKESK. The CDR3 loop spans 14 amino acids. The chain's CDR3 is CASSRDRGQETQYF. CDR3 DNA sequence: TGTGCCAGCAGCCGTGACAGGGGACAAGAGACCCAGTACTTC.

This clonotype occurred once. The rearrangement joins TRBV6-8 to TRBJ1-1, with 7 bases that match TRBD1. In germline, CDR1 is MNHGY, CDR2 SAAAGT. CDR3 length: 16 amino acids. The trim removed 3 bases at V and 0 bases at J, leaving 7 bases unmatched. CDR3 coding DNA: TGTGCCAGCAGTTATTGGGACAGCCACATGAACACTGAAGCTTTCTTT. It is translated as CASSYWDSHMNTEAFF.

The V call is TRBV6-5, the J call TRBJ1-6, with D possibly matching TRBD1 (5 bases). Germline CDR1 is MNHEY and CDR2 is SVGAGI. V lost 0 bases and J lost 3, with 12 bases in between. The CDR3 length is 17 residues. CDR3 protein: CASSYSQGRIYNSPLHF. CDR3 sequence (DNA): TGTGCCAGCAGTTACTCGCAGGGAAGGATCTATAATTCACCCCTCCACTTT.

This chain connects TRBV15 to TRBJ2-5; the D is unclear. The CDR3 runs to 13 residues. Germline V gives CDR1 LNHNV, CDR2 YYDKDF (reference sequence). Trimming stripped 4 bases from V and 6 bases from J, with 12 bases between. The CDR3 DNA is TGTGCCACCAGCAAGCCCCCCAAGAAGACCCAGTACTTC. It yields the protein CATSKPPKKTQYF.

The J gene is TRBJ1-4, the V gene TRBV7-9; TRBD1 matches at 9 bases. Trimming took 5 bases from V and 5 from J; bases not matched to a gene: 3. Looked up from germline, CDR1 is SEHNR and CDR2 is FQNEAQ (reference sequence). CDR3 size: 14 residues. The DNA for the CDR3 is TGTGCCAGCAGCAAAGGGACAGGGAATGAAAAACTGTTTTTT. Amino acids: CASSKGTGNEKLFF.

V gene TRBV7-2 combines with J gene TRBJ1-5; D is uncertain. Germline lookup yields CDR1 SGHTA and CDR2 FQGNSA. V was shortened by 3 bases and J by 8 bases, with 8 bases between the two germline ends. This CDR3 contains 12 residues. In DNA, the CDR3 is TGTGCCAGCAGCTTGAGTGGGAAGCCCCAGCATTTT. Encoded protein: CASSLSGKPQHF.

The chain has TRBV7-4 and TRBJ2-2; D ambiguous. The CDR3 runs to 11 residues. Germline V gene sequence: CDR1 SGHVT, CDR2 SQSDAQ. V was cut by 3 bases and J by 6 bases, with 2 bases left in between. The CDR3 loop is CASSLAGELFF. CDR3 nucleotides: TGTGCCAGCAGCTTGGCCGGGGAGCTGTTTTTT. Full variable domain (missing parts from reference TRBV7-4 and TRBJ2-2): GAGVSQSPRYKVAKRGRDVALRCDSISGHVTLYWYRQTLGQGSEVLTYSQSDAQRDKSGRPSGRFSAERPERSVSTLKIQRTEQGDSAVYLCASSLAGELFFGEGSRLTVL.

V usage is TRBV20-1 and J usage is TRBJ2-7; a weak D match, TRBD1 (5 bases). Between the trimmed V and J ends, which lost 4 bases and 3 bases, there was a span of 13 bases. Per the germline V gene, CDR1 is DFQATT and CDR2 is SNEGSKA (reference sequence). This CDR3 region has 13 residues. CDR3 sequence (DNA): TGCAGTGCTAACTTCGTGGGGCTCTACGAGCAGTACTTC. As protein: CSANFVGLYEQYF.

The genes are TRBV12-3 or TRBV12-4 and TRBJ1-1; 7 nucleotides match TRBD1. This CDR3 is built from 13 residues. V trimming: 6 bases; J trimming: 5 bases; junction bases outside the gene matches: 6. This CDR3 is CASSSTGSTEAFF. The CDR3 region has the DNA TGTGCCAGCAGCTCGACAGGGAGTACTGAAGCTTTCTTT.

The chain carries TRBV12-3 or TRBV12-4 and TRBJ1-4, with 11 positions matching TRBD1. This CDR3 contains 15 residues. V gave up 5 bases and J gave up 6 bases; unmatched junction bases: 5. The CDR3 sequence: CASSGWDRGYEKLFF. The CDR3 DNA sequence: TGTGCCAGCAGTGGATGGGACAGGGGGTATGAAAAACTGTTTTTT.

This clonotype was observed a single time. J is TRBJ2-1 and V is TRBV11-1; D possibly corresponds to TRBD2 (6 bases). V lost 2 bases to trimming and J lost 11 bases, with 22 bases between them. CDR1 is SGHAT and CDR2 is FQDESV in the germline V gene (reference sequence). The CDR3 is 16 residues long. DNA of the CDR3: TGTGCCAGCAGCTTAAGGTCCGGGTTGGGTGGAGGGCAGCAGTTCTTC. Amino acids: CASSLRSGLGGGQQFF.